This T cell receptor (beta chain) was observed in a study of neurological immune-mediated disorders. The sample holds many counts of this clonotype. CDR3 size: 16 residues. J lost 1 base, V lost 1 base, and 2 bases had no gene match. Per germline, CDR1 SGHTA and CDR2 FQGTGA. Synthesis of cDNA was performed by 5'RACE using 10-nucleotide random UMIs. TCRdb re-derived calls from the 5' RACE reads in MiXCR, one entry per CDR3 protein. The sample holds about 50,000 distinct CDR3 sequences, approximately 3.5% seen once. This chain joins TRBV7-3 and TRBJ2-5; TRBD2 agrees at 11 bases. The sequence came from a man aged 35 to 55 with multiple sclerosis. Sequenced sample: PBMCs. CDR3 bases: TGTGCCAGCAGCTTAATGGGACTAGCGGCCCAAGAGACCCAGTACTTC. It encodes CASSLMGLAAQETQYF.